This passage covers 14 T cell receptor beta chains from one sample sequenced in a study of blood T cell repertoires in COVID-19. Sequenced by immunoSEQ multiplex PCR; TCRdb stores in-frame clones only, minus some. The sample lists tens of thousands of clones, around 92% occurring once. The sequenced material came from peripheral blood. The source is a man in his fifties or sixties with active COVID-19.

The V and J genes are TRBV2 and TRBJ2-7, with 7 bases aligning to TRBD2. Germline V gene lookup returns CDR1 SNHLY and CDR2 FYNNEI. V was clipped by 7 bases and J by 4 bases; unmatched bases: 16. This CDR3 comprises 16 residues. In DNA form, the CDR3 reads TGTGCCAGCATCCACGGGGCTAGCGGTTTCCTTTACGAGCAGTACTTC. Its protein product is CASIHGASGFLYEQYF.

This rearrangement joins TRBV29-1 to TRBJ1-2; TRBD1 matches at 10 bases. The V gene's germline CDR1 is SQVTM and CDR2 ANQGSEA. The CDR3 spans 12 residues. V shed 6 bases, J shed 8 bases, and the junction held 6 bases outside the gene matches. CDR3 amino acids: CSVTGGTGGYTF. The CDR3 DNA is TGCAGCGTGACAGGGGGCACGGGAGGCTACACCTTC.

In its sample, this clone was seen once. The chain combines TRBV7-8 with TRBJ2-5, with a possible D match to TRBD1 (5 bases). This CDR3 comprises 14 residues. V lost 2 bases and J 5 bases, leaving 12 bases between the germline ends. Germline values: CDR1 SGHVS, CDR2 FQNEAQ. Here the CDR3 DNA reads TGTGCCAGCAGCTTACAGGGATTTTGGGAGACCCAGTACTTC. Protein sequence: CASSLQGFWETQYF.

V and J are TRBV3-1 (or the pseudogene TRBV3-2) and TRBJ1-6, with D unclear. Germline V CDR1 and CDR2: LGHDT, YNNKEL (reference sequence). This CDR3 contains 13 residues. Trimming pared 2 bases from V and 15 bases from J, leaving 14 bases between. The CDR3 here is CASSQTPATGLHF. CDR3 coding DNA: TGTGCCAGCAGCCAAACTCCGGCTACGGGCCTCCACTTT.

The chain has TRBV2 and TRBJ1-5; TRBD1 matches 7 bases. CDR3 length equals 16 residues. CDR1 is SNHLY, CDR2 FYNNEI, per germline. After removal of 2 bases from V and 0 bases from J, the junction contained 4 bases not matched to a gene. Here the CDR3 reads CASSEWDSYSNQPQHF. The CDR3 DNA reads TGTGCCAGCAGTGAATGGGACAGCTATAGCAATCAGCCCCAGCATTTT.

The chain is built from TRBV6-5 and TRBJ1-3, with D hard to call. Germline loops: CDR1 MNHEY, CDR2 SVGAGI. The CDR3 is made up of 15 amino acids. Trimming took off 7 bases at V and 7 bases at J, with 20 bases between the two ends. The CDR3 loop is CASINGRGGWNTIYF. The CDR3 region has the DNA TGTGCCAGCATAAATGGAAGAGGAGGTTGGAACACCATATATTTT.

The gene calls are TRBV6-2 or TRBV6-3 and TRBJ2-1, with 12 bases identical to TRBD2. CDR1 and CDR2 (germline): MNHEY, SVGEGT. V dropped 2 bases and J dropped 6; count of bases not matched to a gene: 8. The length of the CDR3 is 17 residues. CDR3 DNA: TGTGCCAGCAGTTACGGCCAAACTAGCGGGGGGCCCAATGAGCAGTTCTTC. Its protein product is CASSYGQTSGGPNEQFF.

The chain links TRBV7-2 to TRBJ2-5; the match to TRBD1 covers 8 bases. The CDR3 is 14 residues long. CDR1 is SGHTA and CDR2 is FQGNSA in the germline V gene. V was clipped by 5 bases and J by 5 bases; unmatched bases: 7. This chain's CDR3 is CASSHAGGGETQYF. CDR3 DNA: TGTGCCAGCAGCCATGCAGGGGGCGGGGAGACCCAGTACTTC.

This sequence joins TRBV6-4 and TRBJ1-6; D gene ambiguous. Germline-derived CDR1 and CDR2 are MRHNA and SNTAGT. This CDR3 has 13 residues. Trimming pared 0 bases from V and 9 bases from J, leaving 6 bases between. In DNA form, the CDR3 reads TGTGCCAGCAGTGACTCGGAGGTTTCACCCCTCCACTTT. Its protein is CASSDSEVSPLHF.

This rearrangement joins TRBV7-8 to TRBJ1-1; the match to TRBD1 covers 7 bases. The CDR3 runs 14 residues. Germline CDR1 is SGHVS and CDR2 is FQNEAQ. V gave up 1 base and J gave up 1 base; unmatched junction bases: 0. As DNA, the CDR3 is TGTGCCAGCAGCTTAGGACAGGGGAACACTGAAGCTTTCTTT. Its translation: CASSLGQGNTEAFF. Full variable domain (missing parts from reference TRBV7-8 and TRBJ1-1): GAGVSQSPRYKVAKRGQDVALRCDPISGHVSLFWYQQALGQGPEFLTYFQNEAQLDKSGLPSDRFFAERPEGSVSTLKIQRTQQEDSAVYLCASSLGQGNTEAFFGQGTRLTVV.

The chain employs TRBV28 and TRBJ2-5; 8 bases fit TRBD2. V was clipped by 4 bases and J by 3 bases; unmatched bases: 4. This CDR3 contains 14 residues. Germline V gene lookup returns CDR1 MDHEN and CDR2 SYDVKM. CDR3 DNA: TGTGCCAGCAGTTCCCTAGCGGGCAAAGAGACCCAGTACTTC. Translating gives CASSSLAGKETQYF. Using reference TRBV28 and TRBJ2-5 for the parts outside the CDR3, the full variable domain is DVKVTQSSRYLVKRTGEKVFLECVQDMDHENMFWYRQDPGLGLRLIYFSYDVKMKEKGDIPEGYSVSREKKERFSLILESASTNQTSMYLCASSSLAGKETQYFGPGTRLLVL.

The chain couples TRBV19 to TRBJ2-7; TRBD1 matches 8 bases. The V gene end was trimmed by 2 bases and the J gene end by 7 bases; junction bases not matched to a gene: 10. This CDR3 spans 15 amino acids. Germline CDR1 reads LNHDA; CDR2 reads SQIVND (reference sequence). As DNA, the CDR3 is TGTGCCAGTAGTATATACCTCCTCGGGACAGGAGAGCAGTACTTC. This translates into CASSIYLLGTGEQYF.

V and J are TRBV28 and TRBJ2-1, with 7 positions matching TRBD1. CDR3 size: 14 residues. Trimming at V came to 8 bases and at J to 7 bases, leaving 11 bases not matched to a gene. Germline CDR1 is MDHEN and CDR2 is SYDVKM. The CDR3: CASETGVVGNEQFF. As DNA, the CDR3 is TGTGCCAGCGAAACAGGGGTTGTAGGTAATGAGCAGTTCTTC.

The J gene is TRBJ2-1, the V gene TRBV27; TRBD1 agrees at 7 bases. Germline trimming cut 6 bases from V and 5 bases from J; bases unmatched to any gene: 13. CDR3 length: 16 residues. The germline CDR1 and CDR2 sequences are MNHEY and SMNVEV (reference sequence). The CDR3 is CASRETTGQTNNEQFF. CDR3 bases: TGTGCCAGCAGGGAAACAACGGGACAGACCAACAATGAGCAGTTCTTC.